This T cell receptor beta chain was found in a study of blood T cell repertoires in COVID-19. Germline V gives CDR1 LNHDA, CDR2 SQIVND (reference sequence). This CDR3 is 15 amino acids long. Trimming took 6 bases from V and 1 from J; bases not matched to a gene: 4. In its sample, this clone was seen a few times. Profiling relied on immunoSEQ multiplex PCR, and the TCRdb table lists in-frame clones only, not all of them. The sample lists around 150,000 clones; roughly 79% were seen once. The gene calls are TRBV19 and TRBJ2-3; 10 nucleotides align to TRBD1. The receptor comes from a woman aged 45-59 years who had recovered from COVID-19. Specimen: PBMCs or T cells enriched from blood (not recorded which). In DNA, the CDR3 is TGTGCCAGTAGGGACAGGGGGGTTGGCACAGATACGCAGTATTTT. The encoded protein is CASRDRGVGTDTQYF. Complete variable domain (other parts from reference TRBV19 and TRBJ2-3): DGGITQSPKYLFRKEGQNVTLSCEQNLNHDAMYWYRQDPGQGLRLIYYSQIVNDFQKGDIAEGYSVSREKKESFPLTVTSAQKNPTAFYLCASRDRGVGTDTQYFGPGTRLTVL.